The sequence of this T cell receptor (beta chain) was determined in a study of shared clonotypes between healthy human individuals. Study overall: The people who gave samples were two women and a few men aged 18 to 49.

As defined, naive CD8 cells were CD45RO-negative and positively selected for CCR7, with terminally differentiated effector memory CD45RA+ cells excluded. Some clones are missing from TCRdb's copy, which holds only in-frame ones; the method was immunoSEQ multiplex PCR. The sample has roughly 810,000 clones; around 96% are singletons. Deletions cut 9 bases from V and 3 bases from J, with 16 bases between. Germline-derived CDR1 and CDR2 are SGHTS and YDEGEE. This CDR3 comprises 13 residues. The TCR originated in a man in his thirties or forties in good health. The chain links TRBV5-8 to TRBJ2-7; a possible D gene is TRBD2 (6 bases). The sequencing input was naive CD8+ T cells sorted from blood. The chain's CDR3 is CATNSGRDYEQYF. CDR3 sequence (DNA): TGTGCCACAAACAGTGGGCGGGACTACGAGCAGTACTTC.